The rows below give T cell receptor beta chains drawn from one sample of a study of T cells in Graves' hyperthyroidism and ophthalmopathy. One entry per CDR3 protein results from TCRdb running MiXCR on the multiplex PCR reads. The sample carries around 490,000 distinct CDR3 sequences, 20% recorded once. Sequenced sample: blood. Source of these receptors: a man aged 35-49 years with Graves' ophthalmopathy. Both conserved end residues are part of each CDR3. Fields, in order: clone size, V gene, CDR3 length, J gene, D gene, CDR3 DNA, CDR3 protein. A D gene is named only where the DNA matches it firmly. Only part of the rows carry a size: once, few, many, or a class if the clone is expanded.

>NA|TRBV29-1|11|TRBJ2-1|NA
TGCAGCGTGCTTACAGGTATCGAGCAGTTCTTC
CSVLTGIEQFF
>NA|TRBV28|16|TRBJ1-2|NA
TGTGCCAGCAGTCCCGGGTCCGAAAACTTTTACTATGGCTACACCTTC
CASSPGSENFYYGYTF
>NA|TRBV7-2|15|TRBJ1-5|TRBD1
TGTGCCAGCAGCCCCCGACAGGGAAGAACGCAGCCCCAGCATTTT
CASSPRQGRTQPQHF
>NA|TRBV12-3/TRBV12-4|13|TRBJ1-2|NA
TGTGCCAGCAGTTTCCGGAAAGCCGATGGCTACACCTTC
CASSFRKADGYTF
>NA|TRBV3-1|15|TRBJ1-5|NA
TGTGCCAGCAGGCCGATTTATGGGCTCAATCAGCCCCAGCATTTT
CASRPIYGLNQPQHF
>many|TRBV20-1|16|TRBJ2-5|TRBD2
TGCAGTGCCCAGGGGACGGTAGCGGGAGAGGCGGAGACCCAGTACTTC
CSAQGTVAGEAETQYF
>many|TRBV18|15|TRBJ1-2|TRBD1
TGTGCCAGCTCACCCGACCTTCAGGGGGGGTATGGCTACACCTTC
CASSPDLQGGYGYTF
>few|TRBV27|15|TRBJ2-7|NA
TGTGCCAGCAGTTCTTCCCTAAGGGGCTTGCACGAGCAGTACTTC
CASSSSLRGLHEQYF
>NA|TRBV4-1|15|TRBJ1-5|NA
TGCGCCAGCAGCCAAGTTGCAGACACGAATCAGCCCCAGCATTTT
CASSQVADTNQPQHF
>few|TRBV7-6|16|TRBJ1-5|NA
TGTGCCAGCAGCTCTGGGGACCCCGGACTCAATCAGCCCCAGCATTTT
CASSSGDPGLNQPQHF
>NA|TRBV28|13|TRBJ2-7|NA
TGTGCCAGCAGTTTATTGGGACTGGGTGAGCAGTACTTC
CASSLLGLGEQYF
>NA|TRBV6-5|14|TRBJ2-3|NA
TGTGCCAGCAGTTACCGATCTAGCACAGATACGCAGTATTTT
CASSYRSSTDTQYF
>NA|TRBV12-5|13|TRBJ2-3|NA
TGTGCTAGTGCCCTCGGACGGACAGATACGCAGTATTTT
CASALGRTDTQYF
>NA|TRBV2|11|TRBJ2-3|NA
TGTGCCACCAGTCTTACAGATACGCAGTATTTT
CATSLTDTQYF
>many|TRBV3-1|15|TRBJ2-7|TRBD2
TGTGCCAGCAGCCCAAGGGGTAGCGGGCCCTACGAGCAGTACTTC
CASSPRGSGPYEQYF
>many|TRBV27|16|TRBJ1-2|NA
TGTGCCAGCAGTCCCAGTACCACAGGGTGGAACTATGGCTACACCTTC
CASSPSTTGWNYGYTF
>many|TRBV27|16|TRBJ2-1|TRBD2
TGTGCCAGCAGTACCCAGACTAGCGGGAGGGCCAATGAGCAGTTCTTC
CASSTQTSGRANEQFF
>many|TRBV12-3/TRBV12-4|13|TRBJ2-3|NA
TGTGCCAGCAGCCAGGGGAGCACAGATACGCAGTATTTT
CASSQGSTDTQYF
>NA|TRBV5-1|13|TRBJ2-7|NA
TGCGCCAGCAGCTTGGTGGTCGGGGCCGAGCAGTACTTC
CASSLVVGAEQYF
>few|TRBV11-2|17|TRBJ2-3|TRBD2
TGTGCCAGCAGCTTAACAGCGGGGGTGCCAGAAACAGATACGCAGTATTTT
CASSLTAGVPETDTQYF
>many|TRBV6-1|15|TRBJ1-1|NA
TGTGCCAGCAGTGAAGTTTGGGGGATGAACACTGAAGCTTTCTTT
CASSEVWGMNTEAFF
>NA|TRBV6-1|11|TRBJ2-1|NA
TGTGCCAGCAGGACCGGGCTCGAGCAGTTCTTC
CASRTGLEQFF
>few|TRBV7-8|14|TRBJ2-7|TRBD1
TGTGCCAGCAGCACGATACAGGGGTACCACGAGCAGTACTTC
CASSTIQGYHEQYF
>many|TRBV10-3|14|TRBJ2-1|TRBD2
TGTGCCATCAGTCGGGAGGACGGTTACAATGAGCAGTTCTTC
CAISREDGYNEQFF
>few|TRBV5-1|15|TRBJ1-5|TRBD1
TGCGCCAGCAGCGCGGAGGGACAGAGCAATCAGCCCCAGCATTTT
CASSAEGQSNQPQHF
>few|TRBV29-1|17|TRBJ2-1|NA
TGCAGCGCCAAGCGAGGGCCGCGTAACATGGCCTACAATGAGCAGTTCTTC
CSAKRGPRNMAYNEQFF
>few|TRBV15|13|TRBJ2-1|NA
TGTGCCACCAGCCCCGGACCCAATAATGAGCAGTTCTTC
CATSPGPNNEQFF
>few|TRBV7-3|13|TRBJ1-2|NA
TGTGCCAGCAGCTTTGACGGGGTGCATGGCTACACCTTC
CASSFDGVHGYTF
>NA|TRBV12-3/TRBV12-4|14|TRBJ1-4|NA
TGTGCCAGCAGTTTAAGGCAGCCAAATGAAAAACTGTTTTTT
CASSLRQPNEKLFF
>NA|TRBV5-1|16|TRBJ2-2|NA
TGCGCCAGCAGCCTGGGGGCAGGGAAGATCACCGGGGAGCTGTTTTTT
CASSLGAGKITGELFF
>NA|TRBV6-6|14|TRBJ2-5|NA
TGTGCCAGCAGTTACTTCGGGGGTGGAGAGACCCAGTACTTC
CASSYFGGGETQYF
>NA|TRBV19|13|TRBJ2-7|NA
TGTGCCAGTATGTCCTCCTTCGACTACGAGCAGTACTTC
CASMSSFDYEQYF
>NA|TRBV10-3|14|TRBJ2-6|NA
TGTGCCATACCCGCACTATCTGGGGCCAACGTCCTGACTTTC
CAIPALSGANVLTF
>many|TRBV30|13|TRBJ2-3|NA
TGTGCCTGGAATGGCGGGGACACAGATACGCAGTATTTT
CAWNGGDTDTQYF
>NA|TRBV20-1|14|TRBJ2-7|NA
TGCAGTGCTAGAGATCGAAAGGTCTCCTACGAGCAGTACTTC
CSARDRKVSYEQYF
>NA|TRBV28|15|TRBJ1-4|NA
TGTGCCAGCACCTACGGGTGGCCAACTAATGAAAAACTGTTTTTT
CASTYGWPTNEKLFF
>few|TRBV4-3|14|TRBJ2-1|NA
TGCGCCAGCAGCCTTTTCGGGGGTGGGGATGAGCAGTTCTTC
CASSLFGGGDEQFF
>NA|TRBV7-2|16|TRBJ2-5|TRBD2
TGTGCCAGCAGCCGGCCGACTAGCGCCGGGTTCGGGACCCAGTACTTC
CASSRPTSAGFGTQYF